The entry that follows covers one TCR beta chain sequence. This specimen comes from a study of cytomegalovirus exposure and HLA in healthy donors. Looking at the study overall: Early released data comprised 80 million to 100 million unique TCRs from HLA-typed donors.

The PCR made use of 60 Vbeta and 13 Jbeta primers. The repertoire was sequenced with immunoSEQ multiplex PCR; TCRdb's copy has only in-frame clones and lacks some. This repertoire shows 110,000 or so clones, 82% found once; its top ten account for around 2.7%. Trimming cost V 4 bases and J 3 bases; bases outside gene matches: 1. The CDR3 length is 14 residues. Germline V gene lookup returns CDR1 MNHNS and CDR2 SASEGT. The rearrangement uses TRBV6-1 and TRBJ2-2; 8 nucleotides match TRBD2. Material: PBMCs. This receptor was obtained from a woman in her late teens or twenties in good health and CMV-seronegative. The CDR3, as DNA: TGTGCCAGCAGTGCGCGGGGGGACACCGGGGAGCTGTTTTTT. This sequence encodes CASSARGDTGELFF.